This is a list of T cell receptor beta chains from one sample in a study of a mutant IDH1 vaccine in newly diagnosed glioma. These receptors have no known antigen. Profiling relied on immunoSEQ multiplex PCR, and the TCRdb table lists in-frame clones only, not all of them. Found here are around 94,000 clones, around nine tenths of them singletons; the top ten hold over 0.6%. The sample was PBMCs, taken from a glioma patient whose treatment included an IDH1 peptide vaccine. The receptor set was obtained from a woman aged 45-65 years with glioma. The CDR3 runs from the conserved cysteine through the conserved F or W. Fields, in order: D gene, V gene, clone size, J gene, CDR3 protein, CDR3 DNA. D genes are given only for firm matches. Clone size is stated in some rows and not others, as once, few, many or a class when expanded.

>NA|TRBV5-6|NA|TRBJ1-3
CASSRGAAGNTIYF
TGTGCCAGCAGCCGAGGGGCGGCTGGAAACACCATATATTTT
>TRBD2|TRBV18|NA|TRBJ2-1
CASSPSGDNEQFF
TGTGCCAGCTCACCAAGCGGGGACAATGAGCAGTTCTTC
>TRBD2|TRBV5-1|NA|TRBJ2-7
CASSLTSGIYEQYF
TGCGCCAGCAGCTTGACTAGCGGCATCTACGAGCAGTACTTC
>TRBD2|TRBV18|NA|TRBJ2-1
CASSRGAGANEQFF
TGTGCCAGCTCACGGGGAGCGGGGGCAAATGAGCAGTTCTTC
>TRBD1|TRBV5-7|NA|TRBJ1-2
CASRPSAGGVDGYTF
TGTGCCAGCAGGCCCTCGGCAGGGGGGGTGGATGGCTACACCTTC
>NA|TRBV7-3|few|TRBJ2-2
CASSSMVGSGELFF
TGTGCCAGCAGCTCGATGGTGGGCTCCGGGGAGCTGTTTTTT
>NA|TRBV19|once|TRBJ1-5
CASSMAGFSNQPQHF
TGTGCCAGTAGTATGGCAGGGTTTAGCAATCAGCCCCAGCATTTT
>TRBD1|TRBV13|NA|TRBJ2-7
CASRPGTDSYEQYF
TGTGCCAGCAGACCCGGGACAGACTCCTACGAGCAGTACTTC
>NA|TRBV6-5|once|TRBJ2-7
CASSPEEQNEQYF
TGTGCCAGCAGCCCGGAGGAACAGAACGAGCAGTACTTC
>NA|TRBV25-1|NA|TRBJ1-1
CASSYTNQVGVVNTEAFF
TGTGCCAGCAGTTATACAAACCAGGTTGGGGTCGTTAACACTGAAGCTTTCTTT
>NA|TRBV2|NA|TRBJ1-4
CASSEAHEKLFF
TGTGCCAGCAGTGAAGCTCATGAAAAACTGTTTTTT
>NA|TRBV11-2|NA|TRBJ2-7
CASSGTGIWEQYF
TGTGCCAGCAGCGGGACGGGGATTTGGGAGCAGTACTTC
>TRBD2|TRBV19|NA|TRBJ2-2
CASSQTSGGFTGELFF
TGTGCCAGTAGCCAGACTAGCGGGGGGTTCACCGGGGAGCTGTTTTTT
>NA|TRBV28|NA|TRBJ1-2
CASSAPGTSHTF
TGTGCCAGCAGTGCCCCCGGGACATCTCACACCTTC
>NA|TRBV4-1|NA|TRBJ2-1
CASSQERTKQFF
TGCGCCAGCAGCCAAGAGAGGACCAAGCAGTTCTTC
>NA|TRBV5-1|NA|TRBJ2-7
CASSLGGANYEQYF
TGCGCCAGCAGCTTGGGTGGTGCCAACTACGAGCAGTACTTC
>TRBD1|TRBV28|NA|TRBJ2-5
CASSLEGAAQETQYF
TGTGCCAGCAGTCTTGAGGGGGCGGCCCAAGAGACCCAGTACTTC
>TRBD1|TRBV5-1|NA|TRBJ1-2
CASSLGTGVNYGYTF
TGCGCCAGCAGCTTGGGGACAGGGGTCAACTATGGCTACACCTTC
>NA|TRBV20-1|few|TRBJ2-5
CSARGQETQYF
TGCAGTGCTAGGGGCCAAGAGACCCAGTACTTC
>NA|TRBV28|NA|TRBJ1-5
CASSLLSGSQPQHF
TGTGCCAGCAGTTTATTATCAGGGAGTCAGCCCCAGCATTTT
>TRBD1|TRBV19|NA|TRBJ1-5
CASWDRGTQPQHF
TGTGCCAGTTGGGACAGGGGAACTCAGCCCCAGCATTTT
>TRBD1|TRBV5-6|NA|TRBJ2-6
CASSWGQAAGANVLTF
TGTGCCAGCAGCTGGGGACAGGCAGCTGGGGCCAACGTCCTGACTTTC
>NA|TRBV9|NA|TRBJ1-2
CASSPTQVVLYGYTF
TGTGCCAGCAGCCCGACACAGGTAGTACTCTATGGCTACACCTTC
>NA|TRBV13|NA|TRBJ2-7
CASSLVGEQYF
TGTGCCAGCAGCCTAGTGGGCGAGCAGTACTTC
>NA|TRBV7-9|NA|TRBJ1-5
CASSRMGNQPQHF
TGTGCCAGCAGCCGAATGGGAAATCAGCCCCAGCATTTT
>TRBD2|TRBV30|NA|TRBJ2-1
CAWSVPLAGGLNEQFF
TGTGCCTGGAGTGTACCTTTAGCGGGAGGTCTAAATGAGCAGTTCTTC
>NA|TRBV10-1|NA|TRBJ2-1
CASSERQSSYNEQFF
TGCGCCAGCAGTGAAAGACAGAGCTCCTACAATGAGCAGTTCTTC
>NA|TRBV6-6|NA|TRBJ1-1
CASSYEEGITEAFF
TGTGCCAGCAGTTACGAGGAGGGTATCACTGAAGCTTTCTTT
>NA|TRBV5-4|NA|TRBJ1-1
CASSTDGNTEAFF
TGTGCCAGCAGCACGGACGGTAACACTGAAGCTTTCTTT
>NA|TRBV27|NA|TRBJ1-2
CASSPGQINYGYTF
TGTGCCAGCAGTCCAGGACAGATTAACTATGGCTACACCTTC
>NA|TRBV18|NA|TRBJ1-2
CASSPTDGYTF
TGTGCCAGCTCACCGACGGATGGCTACACCTTC
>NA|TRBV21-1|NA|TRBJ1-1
CASSKVGGNTEAFF
TGTGCCAGCAGCAAAGTAGGGGGGAACACTGAAGCTTTCTTT
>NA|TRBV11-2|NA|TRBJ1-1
CASSLQEGNTEAFF
TGTGCCAGCAGCCTACAGGAGGGGAACACTGAAGCTTTCTTT
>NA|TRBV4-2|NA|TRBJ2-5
CASSPRITSSQETQYF
TGTGCCAGCAGCCCGCGGATCACTAGTTCTCAAGAGACCCAGTACTTC
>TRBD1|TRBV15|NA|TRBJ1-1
CATGTGMNTEAFF
TGTGCCACCGGGACAGGGATGAACACTGAAGCTTTCTTT
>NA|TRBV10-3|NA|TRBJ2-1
CAISAPPVSYNEQFF
TGTGCCATCAGCGCCCCCCCTGTCTCCTACAATGAGCAGTTCTTC
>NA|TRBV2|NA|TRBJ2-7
CASISRVAYEQYF
TGTGCCAGCATATCCAGGGTAGCCTACGAGCAGTACTTC
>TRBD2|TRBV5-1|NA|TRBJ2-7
CASSTLLAGDSYEQYF
TGCGCCAGCAGCACTCTTCTAGCGGGGGACTCCTACGAGCAGTACTTC
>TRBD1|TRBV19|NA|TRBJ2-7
CASSKGTGFSYEQYF
TGTGCCAGTAGTAAAGGGACAGGGTTCTCCTACGAGCAGTACTTC
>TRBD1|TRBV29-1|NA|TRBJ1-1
CSVLRDRGTEAFF
TGCAGCGTCCTCCGGGACAGGGGAACTGAAGCTTTCTTT
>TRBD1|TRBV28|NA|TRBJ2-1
CASSRGGQGPYNEQFF
TGTGCCAGCAGTCGCGGGGGACAGGGTCCCTACAATGAGCAGTTCTTC
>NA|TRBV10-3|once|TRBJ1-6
CAISDGGGGSPLHF
TGTGCCATCAGTGATGGTGGGGGCGGATCACCCCTCCACTTT
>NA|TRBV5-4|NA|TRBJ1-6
CASSLFYSSSYNSPLHF
TGTGCCAGCAGCTTGTTTTACAGTAGCTCCTATAATTCACCCCTCCACTTT
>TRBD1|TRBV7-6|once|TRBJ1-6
CASSSTGTATTGDSPLHF
TGTGCCAGCAGCTCGACCGGGACAGCCACTACCGGGGATTCACCCCTCCACTTT
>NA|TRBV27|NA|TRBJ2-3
CASRRDLSTDTQYF
TGTGCCAGCAGGCGGGACTTAAGCACAGATACGCAGTATTTT
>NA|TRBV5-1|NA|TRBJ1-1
CASSPHQNTEAFF
TGCGCCAGCAGCCCACATCAGAACACTGAAGCTTTCTTT
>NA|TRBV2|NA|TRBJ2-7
CASLTGDEQYF
TGTGCCAGCTTAACCGGCGACGAGCAGTACTTC
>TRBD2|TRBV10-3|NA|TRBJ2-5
CAIRTGTSGETQYF
TGTGCCATCAGAACCGGGACTAGCGGAGAGACCCAGTACTTC
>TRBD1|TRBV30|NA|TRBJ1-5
CAWSRGTGSNQPQHF
TGTGCCTGGAGTCGAGGGACAGGGTCCAATCAGCCCCAGCATTTT
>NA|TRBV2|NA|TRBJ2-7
CASSDNGDPYEQYF
TGTGCCAGCAGTGATAACGGAGACCCCTACGAGCAGTACTTC